This is a list of T cell receptor beta chains from one sample in a study of T cells in Graves' hyperthyroidism and ophthalmopathy. Via MiXCR, TCRdb re-called the multiplex PCR reads, giving one row per CDR3 protein. The data show hundreds of thousands of distinct CDR3 sequences, with about 13% seen just once and around a tenth held by the top ten. Sequenced: blood. Source of these receptors: a woman aged 18-29 years with Graves' hyperthyroidism. The CDR3 runs from the conserved cysteine through the conserved F or W. D genes are given only for firm matches. Part of the rows lack a size; the others show once, few, many or a class for expanded clones.

d_call j_call clone_size v_call cdr3_length cdr3_aa cdr3_nt
. TRBJ1-6 many TRBV12-3/TRBV12-4 14 CASSFGTVNSPLHF TGTGCCAGCAGTTTTGGGACGGTCAATTCACCCCTCCACTTT
TRBD2 TRBJ2-1 many TRBV3-1 15 CASSPYSGSNNEQFF TGTGCCAGCAGTCCCTATAGCGGGAGCAACAATGAGCAGTTCTTC
. TRBJ1-5 many TRBV3-1 12 CASSQQGQPQHF TGTGCCAGCAGCCAACAAGGTCAGCCCCAGCATTTT
. TRBJ2-1 many TRBV27 16 CASSHPRGISYNEQFF TGTGCCAGCAGTCACCCTAGAGGGATATCCTACAATGAGCAGTTCTTC
. TRBJ1-1 . TRBV29-1 13 CSVEKTENTEAFF TGCAGCGTTGAAAAGACAGAGAACACTGAAGCTTTCTTT
TRBD1 TRBJ1-1 many TRBV5-1 19 CASSLEGLGQGGQTTEAFF TGCGCCAGCAGCTTGGAAGGTTTAGGTCAGGGGGGACAGACCACTGAAGCTTTCTTT
. TRBJ2-7 few TRBV12-3/TRBV12-4 18 CASRFVSPQPQISYEQHF TGTGCCAGCAGATTCGTATCCCCCCAACCTCAAATCTCCTACGAGCAGCACTTC
TRBD2 TRBJ2-3 few TRBV27 13 CASSTSGGDRLYF TGTGCCAGCAGTACTAGCGGGGGGGACCGCTTGTATTTT
TRBD1 TRBJ2-1 . TRBV27 13 CASSWDRVNEQFF TGTGCCAGCAGTTGGGACAGGGTCAATGAGCAGTTCTTC
. TRBJ1-5 many TRBV5-1 16 CASSGQGKWGNQPQHF TGCGCCAGCAGCGGCCAGGGTAAATGGGGCAATCAGCCCCAGCATTTT
TRBD2 TRBJ2-1 many TRBV11-2 15 CASGRLAGSYNEQFF TGTGCCAGCGGTCGACTAGCGGGGTCCTACAATGAGCAGTTCTTC
. TRBJ1-1 . TRBV6-2/TRBV6-3 14 CASSYTGWVTEAFF TGTGCCAGCAGTTACACAGGATGGGTCACTGAAGCTTTCTTT
TRBD1 TRBJ2-7 . TRBV19 16 CASSLGTAPSRTKQYF TGTGCCAGTAGTCTCGGGACAGCCCCGTCCCGAACTAAGCAGTACTTC
. TRBJ1-5 many TRBV5-1 15 CASSLDGDSNQPQHF TGCGCCAGCAGCTTGGACGGGGATAGCAATCAGCCCCAGCATTTT
TRBD2 TRBJ2-7 few TRBV4-1 15 CASSQDLAGGPEQYF TGCGCCAGCAGCCAAGATCTAGCGGGAGGTCCCGAGCAGTACTTC
. TRBJ1-3 . TRBV30 13 CAWSPGKPTPIYF TGTGCCTGGAGCCCTGGGAAACCAACGCCCATATATTTT
. TRBJ2-3 . TRBV20-1 16 CSAIDEWGLGTDTQYF TGCAGTGCTATCGACGAGTGGGGATTGGGCACAGATACGCAGTATTTT
. TRBJ1-1 . TRBV30 11 CAWTEHGSAFF TGTGCCTGGACTGAGCACGGTTCAGCTTTCTTT
TRBD1 TRBJ2-1 . TRBV18 14 CASSPNQGVNEQFF TGTGCCAGCTCACCTAACCAGGGGGTCAATGAGCAGTTCTTC
. TRBJ2-7 many TRBV20-1 15 CSAREVQGLTYEQYF TGCAGTGCTAGAGAGGTGCAGGGGCTAACCTACGAGCAGTACTTC
TRBD2 TRBJ2-7 many TRBV20-1 13 CSAIAGVPYEQYF TGCAGTGCCATAGCGGGAGTTCCCTACGAGCAGTACTTC
. TRBJ2-3 many TRBV7-2 14 CASSSIVTADTQYF TGTGCCAGCAGCTCAATCGTGACTGCAGATACGCAGTATTTT
TRBD2 TRBJ2-5 many TRBV4-2 17 CASSQELGAGGGETQYF TGTGCCAGCAGCCAAGAGCTGGGAGCGGGGGGAGGAGAGACCCAGTACTTC
. TRBJ2-7 many TRBV3-1 17 CASSQDPGGPSSYEQYF TGTGCCAGCAGCCAAGATCCCGGCGGCCCTTCCTCCTACGAGCAGTACTTC
. TRBJ1-6 many TRBV28 19 CASSFPLTEASSYNSPLHF TGTGCCAGCAGTTTTCCGCTGACAGAGGCGAGCTCCTATAATTCACCCCTCCACTTT
. TRBJ1-1 many TRBV20-1 11 CRTSSGSEAFF TGCAGGACTTCTTCGGGTTCCGAAGCTTTCTTT
. TRBJ1-2 many TRBV29-1 9 CSVDDGYTF TGCAGCGTTGACGATGGCTACACCTTC
. TRBJ2-1 many TRBV11-1 13 CASSLPGYNEQFF TGTGCCAGCAGCTTGCCGGGGTACAATGAGCAGTTCTTC
TRBD1 TRBJ1-5 many TRBV6-1 18 CASSKQPGQGRIGQPQHF TGTGCCAGCAGTAAACAACCGGGACAGGGGAGGATTGGGCAGCCCCAGCATTTT
. TRBJ1-1 few TRBV30 14 CAWSSRGAQAEAFF TGTGCCTGGAGTTCTCGGGGGGCGCAGGCTGAAGCTTTCTTT
. TRBJ1-4 many TRBV7-9 14 CASSWSDTNEKLFF TGTGCCAGCAGCTGGTCGGATACTAATGAAAAACTGTTTTTT
. TRBJ2-6 . TRBV6-2/TRBV6-3 18 CASSPPGQGGSGANVLTF TGTGCCAGCAGTCCCCCCGGGCAGGGAGGCTCTGGGGCCAACGTCCTGACTTTC
. TRBJ1-6 . TRBV6-5 14 CASSYEDNNSPLHF TGTGCCAGCAGTTACGAAGACAATAATTCACCCCTCCACTTT
. TRBJ1-2 many TRBV5-1 15 CASSLGSRWNYGYTF TGCGCCAGCAGCTTGGGATCTCGCTGGAACTATGGCTACACCTTC
TRBD2 TRBJ2-7 . TRBV13 15 CASSQSVGRGSEQYF TGTGCCAGCAGCCAATCTGTGGGCCGCGGGAGCGAGCAGTACTTC
TRBD1 TRBJ2-1 many TRBV2 16 CASTPTPQGVRHEQFF TGTGCCAGCACTCCAACCCCTCAGGGGGTACGCCATGAGCAGTTCTTC
TRBD1 TRBJ1-4 many TRBV11-2 14 CASSLTGGWEKLFF TGTGCCAGCAGCTTGACAGGGGGCTGGGAAAAACTGTTTTTT
TRBD2 TRBJ2-1 many TRBV20-1 15 CSARDLGGRGNEQFF TGCAGTGCTAGAGATCTCGGCGGGAGAGGAAATGAGCAGTTCTTC
. TRBJ1-3 few TRBV6-5 14 CASSSEWGGNTIYF TGTGCCAGCAGTTCCGAGTGGGGCGGAAACACCATATATTTT
. TRBJ1-1 many TRBV28 14 CASSLRGWNTEAFF TGTGCCAGCAGTTTACGGGGATGGAACACTGAAGCTTTCTTT
TRBD2 TRBJ2-1 few TRBV18 18 CASSPSEASGSPTDEQFF TGTGCCAGCTCACCCTCCGAGGCTAGCGGGAGCCCAACCGATGAGCAGTTCTTC
. TRBJ2-3 many TRBV18 15 CASSRRTVSTDTQYF TGTGCCAGCTCACGACGGACGGTTAGCACAGATACGCAGTATTTT
. TRBJ1-1 . TRBV7-9 12 CASSAQGSEAFF TGTGCCAGCAGCGCACAGGGAAGTGAAGCTTTCTTT
TRBD1 TRBJ2-7 many TRBV15 14 CATSRTGQSYEQYF TGTGCCACCAGCAGAACGGGACAGTCATACGAGCAGTACTTC
TRBD1 TRBJ1-2 many TRBV30 14 CAWSVPGTGYGYTF TGTGCCTGGAGTGTCCCCGGGACAGGGTATGGCTACACCTTC
TRBD2 TRBJ2-5 . TRBV5-1 15 CASSLPTSLDETQYF TGCGCCAGCAGCTTGCCGACTAGCTTGGATGAGACCCAGTACTTC
. TRBJ2-5 many TRBV27 17 CASSLEWEALYQETQYF TGTGCCAGCAGTTTGGAGTGGGAGGCTTTGTACCAAGAGACCCAGTACTTC
TRBD2 TRBJ2-5 many TRBV29-1 17 CSVEGIVGRASEETQYF TGCAGCGTCGAGGGTATAGTAGGGAGGGCCTCGGAGGAGACCCAGTACTTC
TRBD2 TRBJ2-1 . TRBV5-1 14 CASSWGSGSNEQFF TGCGCCAGCAGCTGGGGTAGCGGGAGCAATGAGCAGTTCTTC
. TRBJ1-2 many TRBV6-1 13 CASRTLEDYGYTF TGTGCCAGCAGAACATTAGAAGACTATGGCTACACCTTC
. TRBJ2-7 many TRBV20-1 15 CSASGSGGFSYEQYF TGCAGTGCTAGTGGGTCTGGGGGGTTTAGCTACGAGCAGTACTTC
TRBD2 TRBJ2-3 many TRBV20-1 15 CSARGTSGRTDTQYF TGCAGTGCTAGAGGGACCAGCGGGAGGACAGATACGCAGTATTTT
. TRBJ2-7 . TRBV27 13 CATRGKLSYEQYF TGTGCCACCCGGGGCAAACTCTCCTACGAGCAGTACTTC
. TRBJ2-3 many TRBV12-3/TRBV12-4 14 CASSLRPSTDTQYF TGTGCCAGCAGTTTGCGGCCTTCCACAGATACGCAGTATTTT
. TRBJ1-2 . TRBV24-1 13 CATSEVLGYGYTF TGTGCCACCAGTGAGGTCCTGGGCTATGGCTACACCTTC